Each of the 10 T cell receptor beta chains below was sequenced from the same sample in a study of T cell responses to AZD1222 COVID-19 vaccine. Clones were read by immunoSEQ multiplex PCR, and TCRdb kept only the in-frame ones, dropping some. The sample consists of approximately 89,000 clones, over 80% of them appearing once. This sample comprised peripheral blood, obtained 28 days after the second AZD1222 dose. The receptors shown here come from an adult who received the AZD1222 COVID-19 vaccine.

V usage is TRBV7-6 and J usage is TRBJ1-1, with 8 bases identical to TRBD1. With 10 bases clipped from V and 5 bases from J, the junction kept 12 bases outside the gene matches. CDR1 is SGHVS, CDR2 FNYEAQ, per germline. The CDR3 contains 14 residues. DNA for the CDR3: TGTGCCACCGGACAGGGTGGGCGGGGAACTGAAGCTTTCTTT. This gives the protein CATGQGGRGTEAFF.

This clone was detected a few times. The chain couples TRBV6-4 to TRBJ1-1; possibly TRBD1 for D (6 bases). The CDR3 runs 14 residues. V lost 6 bases, J lost 0 bases, and 11 bases lay in between. Germline CDR1 and CDR2: MRHNA and SNTAGT. CDR3 loop: CASSLTGMNTEAFF. CDR3 in DNA: TGTGCCAGCAGCCTGACAGGAATGAACACTGAAGCTTTCTTT.

The V gene is TRBV9, the J gene TRBJ1-1, with D unclear. Germline lookup yields CDR1 SGDLS and CDR2 YYNGEE. This CDR3 is 13 amino acids long. Trimming cost V 0 bases and J 4 bases, with 7 bases left between them. The CDR3 DNA follows: TGTGCCAGCAGCGTAGACGTAGGCACTGAAGCTTTCTTT. This translates into CASSVDVGTEAFF.

The chain joins TRBV28 to TRBJ1-2; D remains ambiguous. V was trimmed by 3 bases and J by 2 bases, leaving 7 bases between them. The CDR3 is 13 residues long. The germline gives CDR1 MDHEN, CDR2 SYDVKM. The CDR3 region has the DNA TGTGCCAGCAGTTTGACGGGGAACTATGGCTACACCTTC. Translation gives CASSLTGNYGYTF.

The chain joins TRBV30 to TRBJ2-1, with D maybe TRBD1 (6 bases). The CDR3 covers 15 residues. Per the germline V gene, CDR1 is GTSNPN and CDR2 is SVGIG (reference sequence). V gave up 2 bases and J gave up 8 bases, with 19 bases separating them. CDR3 loop: CAWSIQGPRGYEQFF. In nucleotides, the CDR3 is TGTGCCTGGAGTATACAGGGACCACGGGGCTATGAGCAGTTCTTC.

Here the CDR3 reads CASSHSPGDSGEKLFF. Here the CDR3 DNA reads TGTGCCAGCAGCCACTCCCCCGGGGACTCAGGGGAAAAACTGTTTTTT. The chain recombines TRBV4-2 with TRBJ1-4, with a possible D match to TRBD1 (5 bases). The CDR3 consists of 16 residues. Trimming shortened V by 3 bases and J by 8 bases, and 19 bases separated the two germline ends. Germline V gives CDR1 LGHNA, CDR2 YNFKEQ.

The genes are TRBV5-1 and TRBJ1-1; 10 nucleotides agree with TRBD1. In germline, CDR1 is SGHRS, CDR2 YFSETQ. This CDR3 has 16 amino acids. The ends lost 2 bases at V and 3 bases at J; junction bases unmatched: 7. As DNA, the CDR3 is TGCGCCAGCAGCTTCAGGACAGGGGGAAGGGACACTGAAGCTTTCTTT. Translated, it gives CASSFRTGGRDTEAFF.

This clone has more than one count but fewer than ten. The V call is TRBV23-1, the J call TRBJ2-2; 7 bases line up with TRBD2. TRBV23-1 is marked as an open reading frame, function uncertain. The CDR3 has 17 residues. The V gene end was trimmed by 0 bases and the J gene end by 3 bases; junction bases not matched to a gene: 7. Written as DNA, the CDR3 is TGCGCCAGCAGTCAATCTGGCGGGAGATCGGACACCGGGGAGCTGTTTTTT. This sequence encodes CASSQSGGRSDTGELFF.

The genes are TRBV28 and TRBJ2-7; TRBD1 or TRBD2 may be the D gene (5 bases each). Per the germline V gene, CDR1 is MDHEN and CDR2 is SYDVKM. Trimming shortened V by 7 bases and J by 4 bases, and 17 bases separated the two germline ends. The CDR3 covers 14 residues. The CDR3 protein is CASIGGASMYEQYF. DNA of the CDR3: TGTGCCAGCATTGGGGGAGCCTCTATGTACGAGCAGTACTTC.

CDR3 region: CASSLLLTSGGAHEQFF. CDR3 in DNA: TGTGCCAGCAGTTTATTACTTACTAGCGGGGGGGCCCATGAGCAGTTCTTC. This rearrangement joins TRBV27 to TRBJ2-1, with 13 positions matching TRBD2. The V segment lost 1 base and the J segment 8 bases; nucleotides outside the gene matches: 8. The CDR3 loop spans 17 amino acids. Looked up from germline, CDR1 is MNHEY and CDR2 is SMNVEV (reference sequence).